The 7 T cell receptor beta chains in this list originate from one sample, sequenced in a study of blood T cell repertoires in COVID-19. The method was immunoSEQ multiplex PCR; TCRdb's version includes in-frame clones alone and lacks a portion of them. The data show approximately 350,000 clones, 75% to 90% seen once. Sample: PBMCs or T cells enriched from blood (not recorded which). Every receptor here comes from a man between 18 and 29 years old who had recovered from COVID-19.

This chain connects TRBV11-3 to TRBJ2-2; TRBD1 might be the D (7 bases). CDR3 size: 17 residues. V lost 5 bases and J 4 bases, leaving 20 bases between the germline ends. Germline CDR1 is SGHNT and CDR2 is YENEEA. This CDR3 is CASSRFGGRGSTGELFF. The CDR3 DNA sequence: TGTGCCAGCAGCCGCTTCGGGGGCAGGGGGAGCACCGGGGAGCTGTTTTTT.

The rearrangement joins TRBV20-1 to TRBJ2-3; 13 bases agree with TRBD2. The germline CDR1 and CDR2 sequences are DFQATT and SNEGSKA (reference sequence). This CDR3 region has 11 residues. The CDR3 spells CRLAGGNLGYF. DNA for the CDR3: TGCAGACTAGCGGGGGGGAATCTTGGCTATTTT.

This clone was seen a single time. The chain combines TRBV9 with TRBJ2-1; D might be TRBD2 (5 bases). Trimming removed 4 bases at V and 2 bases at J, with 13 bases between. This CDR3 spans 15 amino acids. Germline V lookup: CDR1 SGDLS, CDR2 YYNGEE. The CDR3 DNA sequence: TGTGCCAGCAGCCCCAGTCCGGGAACCTACAATGAGCAGTTCTTC. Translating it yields CASSPSPGTYNEQFF.

The CDR3 is CASSVAEVTGNEQFF. CDR3 DNA sequence: TGTGCCAGCAGCGTAGCTGAGGTTACGGGTAATGAGCAGTTCTTC. The chain uses TRBV9 and TRBJ2-1; unclear D gene. Germline V gene sequence: CDR1 SGDLS, CDR2 YYNGEE. This CDR3 contains 15 residues. The ends were cut back, 0 bases at V and 7 bases at J, with 14 bases in the middle.

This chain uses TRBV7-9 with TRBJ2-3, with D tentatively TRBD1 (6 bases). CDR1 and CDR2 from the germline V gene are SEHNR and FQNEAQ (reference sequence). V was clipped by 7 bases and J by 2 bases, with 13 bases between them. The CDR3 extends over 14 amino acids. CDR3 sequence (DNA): TGTGCCAGCACAGGACAGAGGGCCACAGATACGCAGTATTTT. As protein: CASTGQRATDTQYF. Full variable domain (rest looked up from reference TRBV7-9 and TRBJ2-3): DTGVSQNPRHKITKRGQNVTFRCDPISEHNRLYWYRQTLGQGPEFLTYFQNEAQLEKSRLLSDRFSAERPKGSFSTLEIQRTEQGDSAMYLCASTGQRATDTQYFGPGTRLTVL.

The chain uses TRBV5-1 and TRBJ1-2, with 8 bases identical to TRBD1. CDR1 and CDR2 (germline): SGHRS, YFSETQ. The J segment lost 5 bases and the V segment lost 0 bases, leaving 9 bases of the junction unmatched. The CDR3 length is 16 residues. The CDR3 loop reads CASSLGTGKGEYGYTF. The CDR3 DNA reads TGCGCCAGCAGCTTGGGGACAGGGAAAGGGGAGTATGGCTACACCTTC.

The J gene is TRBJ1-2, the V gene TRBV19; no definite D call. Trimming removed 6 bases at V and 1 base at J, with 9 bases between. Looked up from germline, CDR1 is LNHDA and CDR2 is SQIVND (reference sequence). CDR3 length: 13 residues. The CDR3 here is CASSGEINYGYTF. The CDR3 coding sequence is TGTGCCAGTAGCGGGGAGATTAACTATGGCTACACCTTC.